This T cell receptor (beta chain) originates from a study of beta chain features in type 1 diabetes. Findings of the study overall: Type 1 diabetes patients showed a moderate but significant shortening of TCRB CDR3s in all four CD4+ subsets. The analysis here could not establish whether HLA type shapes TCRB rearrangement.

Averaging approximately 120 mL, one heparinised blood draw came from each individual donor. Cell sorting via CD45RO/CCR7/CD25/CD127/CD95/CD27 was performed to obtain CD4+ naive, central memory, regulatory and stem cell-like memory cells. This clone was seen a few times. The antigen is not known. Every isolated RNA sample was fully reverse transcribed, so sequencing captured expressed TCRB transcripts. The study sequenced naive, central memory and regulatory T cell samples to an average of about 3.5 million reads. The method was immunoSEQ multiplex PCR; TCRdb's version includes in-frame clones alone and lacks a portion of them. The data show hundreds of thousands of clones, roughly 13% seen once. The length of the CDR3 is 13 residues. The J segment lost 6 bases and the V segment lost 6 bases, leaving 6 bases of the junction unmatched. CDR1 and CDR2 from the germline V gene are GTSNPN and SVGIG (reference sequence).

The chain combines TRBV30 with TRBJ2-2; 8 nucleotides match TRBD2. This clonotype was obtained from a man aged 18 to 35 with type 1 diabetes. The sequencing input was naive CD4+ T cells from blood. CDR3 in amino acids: CACMAGGAGELFF. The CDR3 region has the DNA TGTGCCTGCATGGCCGGGGGGGCCGGGGAGCTGTTTTTT.